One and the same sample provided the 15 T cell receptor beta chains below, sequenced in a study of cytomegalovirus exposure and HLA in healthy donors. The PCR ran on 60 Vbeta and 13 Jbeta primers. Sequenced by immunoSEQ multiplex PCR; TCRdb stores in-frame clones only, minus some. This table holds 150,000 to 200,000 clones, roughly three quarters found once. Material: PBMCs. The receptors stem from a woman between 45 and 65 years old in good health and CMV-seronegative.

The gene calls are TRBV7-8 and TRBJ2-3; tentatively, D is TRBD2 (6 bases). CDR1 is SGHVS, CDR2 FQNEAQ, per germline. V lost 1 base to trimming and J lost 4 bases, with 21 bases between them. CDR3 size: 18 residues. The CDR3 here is CASSLGHREKASADTQYF. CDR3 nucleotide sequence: TGTGCCAGCAGCTTAGGTCATCGGGAGAAAGCTAGCGCAGATACGCAGTATTTT. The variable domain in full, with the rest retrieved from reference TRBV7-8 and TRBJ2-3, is GAGVSQSPRYKVAKRGQDVALRCDPISGHVSLFWYQQALGQGPEFLTYFQNEAQLDKSGLPSDRFFAERPEGSVSTLKIQRTQQEDSAVYLCASSLGHREKASADTQYFGPGTRLTVL.

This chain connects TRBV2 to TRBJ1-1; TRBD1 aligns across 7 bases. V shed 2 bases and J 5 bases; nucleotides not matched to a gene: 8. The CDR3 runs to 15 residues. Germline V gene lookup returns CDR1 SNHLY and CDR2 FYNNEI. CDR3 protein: CASSERSQGGTEAFF. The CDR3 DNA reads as TGTGCCAGCAGTGAACGGTCGCAGGGGGGAACTGAAGCTTTCTTT.

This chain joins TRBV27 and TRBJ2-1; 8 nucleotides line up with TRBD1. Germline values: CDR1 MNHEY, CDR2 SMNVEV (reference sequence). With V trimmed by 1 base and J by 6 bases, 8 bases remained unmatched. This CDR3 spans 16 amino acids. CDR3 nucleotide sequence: TGTGCCAGCAGTTTATGGTCCGGACAGGGACTCAATGAGCAGTTCTTC. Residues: CASSLWSGQGLNEQFF.

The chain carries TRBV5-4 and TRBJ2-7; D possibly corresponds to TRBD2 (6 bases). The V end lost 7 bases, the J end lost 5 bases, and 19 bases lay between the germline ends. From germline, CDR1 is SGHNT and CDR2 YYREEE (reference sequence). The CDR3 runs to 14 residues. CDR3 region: CASALGGLKDEQYF. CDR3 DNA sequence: TGTGCCAGCGCACTGGGAGGTCTCAAAGACGAGCAGTACTTC.

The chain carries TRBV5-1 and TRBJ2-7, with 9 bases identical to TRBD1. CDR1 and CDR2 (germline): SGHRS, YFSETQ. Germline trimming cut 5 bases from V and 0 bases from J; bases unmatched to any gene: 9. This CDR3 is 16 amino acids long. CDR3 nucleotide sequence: TGCGCCAGCAGAGCTGTTGGGGGACAGGGCTCCTACGAGCAGTACTTC. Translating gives CASRAVGGQGSYEQYF.

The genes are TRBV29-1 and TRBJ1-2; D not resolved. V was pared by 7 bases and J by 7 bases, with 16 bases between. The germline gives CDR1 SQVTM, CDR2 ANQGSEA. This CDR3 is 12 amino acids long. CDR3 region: CSAIGYYGGYTF. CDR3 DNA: TGCAGCGCAATAGGATACTATGGTGGCTACACCTTC.

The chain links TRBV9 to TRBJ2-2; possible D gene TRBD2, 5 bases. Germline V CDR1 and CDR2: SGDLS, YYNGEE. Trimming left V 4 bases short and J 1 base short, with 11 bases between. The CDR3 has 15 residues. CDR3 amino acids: CASSPSGLNTGELFF. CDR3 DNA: TGTGCCAGCAGCCCCTCAGGACTGAACACCGGGGAGCTGTTTTTT.

The CDR3: CASSRQDSVKLFF. The CDR3 DNA reads TGTGCCAGCAGCCGACAGGATTCGGTAAAACTGTTTTTT. The chain couples TRBV9 to TRBJ1-4, with D possibly matching TRBD1 (6 bases). The germline CDR1 and CDR2 sequences are SGDLS and YYNGEE. Trimming removed 4 bases at V and 10 bases at J, with 14 bases between. The CDR3 consists of 13 residues.

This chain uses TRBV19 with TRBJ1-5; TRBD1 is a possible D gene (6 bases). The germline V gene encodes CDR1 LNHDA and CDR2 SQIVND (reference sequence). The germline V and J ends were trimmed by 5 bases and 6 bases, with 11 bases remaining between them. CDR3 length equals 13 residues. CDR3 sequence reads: CASSSGQIQPQHF. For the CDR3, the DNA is TGTGCCAGTAGTTCCGGACAGATTCAGCCCCAGCATTTT.

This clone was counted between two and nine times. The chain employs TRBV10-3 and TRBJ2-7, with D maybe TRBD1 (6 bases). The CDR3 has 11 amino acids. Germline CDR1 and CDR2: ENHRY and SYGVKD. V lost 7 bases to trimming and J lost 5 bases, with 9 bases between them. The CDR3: CAIKEGDEQYF. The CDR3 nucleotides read TGTGCCATCAAAGAGGGGGACGAGCAGTACTTC.

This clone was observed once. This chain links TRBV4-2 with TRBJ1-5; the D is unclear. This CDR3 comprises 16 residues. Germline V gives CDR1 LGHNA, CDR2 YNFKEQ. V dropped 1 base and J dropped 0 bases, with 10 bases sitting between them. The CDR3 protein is CASSQASWYSNQPQHF. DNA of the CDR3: TGTGCCAGCAGCCAAGCGAGCTGGTATAGCAATCAGCCCCAGCATTTT.

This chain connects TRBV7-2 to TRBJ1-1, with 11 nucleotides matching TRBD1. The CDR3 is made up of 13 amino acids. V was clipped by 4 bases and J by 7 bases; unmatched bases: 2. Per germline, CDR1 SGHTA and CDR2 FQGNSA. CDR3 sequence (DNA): TGTGCCAGCAGCTCGGACAGGGGGCGTGAAGCTTTCTTT. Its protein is CASSSDRGREAFF.

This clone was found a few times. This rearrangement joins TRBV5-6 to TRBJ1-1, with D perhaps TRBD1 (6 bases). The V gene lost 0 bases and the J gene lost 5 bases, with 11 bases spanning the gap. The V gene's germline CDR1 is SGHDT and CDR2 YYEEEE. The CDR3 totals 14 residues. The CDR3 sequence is CASSLGGRLTEAFF. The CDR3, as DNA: TGTGCCAGCAGCTTGGGGGGGCGATTGACTGAAGCTTTCTTT. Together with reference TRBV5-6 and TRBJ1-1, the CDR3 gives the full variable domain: DAGVTQSPTHLIKTRGQQVTLRCSPKSGHDTVSWYQQALGQGPQFIFQYYEEEERQRGNFPDRFSGHQFPNYSSELNVNALLLGDSALYLCASSLGGRLTEAFFGQGTRLTVV.

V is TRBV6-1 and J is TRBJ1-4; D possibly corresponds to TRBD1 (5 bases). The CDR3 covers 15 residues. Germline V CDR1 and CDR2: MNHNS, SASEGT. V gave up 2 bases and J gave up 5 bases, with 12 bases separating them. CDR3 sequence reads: CASSERGGRNEKLFF. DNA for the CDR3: TGTGCCAGCAGTGAACGCGGGGGTCGCAATGAAAAACTGTTTTTT.

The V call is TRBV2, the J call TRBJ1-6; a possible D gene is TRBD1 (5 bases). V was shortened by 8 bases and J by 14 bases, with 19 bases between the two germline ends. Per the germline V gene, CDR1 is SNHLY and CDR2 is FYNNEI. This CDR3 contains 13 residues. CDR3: CASHKDTQGALHF. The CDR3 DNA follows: TGTGCCAGCCACAAGGACACCCAAGGAGCCCTCCACTTT.